This T cell receptor beta chain was recorded in a study of blood T cell repertoires in COVID-19. Produced via immunoSEQ multiplex PCR; TCRdb's table is partial and in-frame only. The table shows about 200,000 clones, with roughly nine tenths occurring only once. V dropped 5 bases and J dropped 4; count of bases not matched to a gene: 4. CDR1 LGHDT and CDR2 YNNKEL come from the germline V gene (reference sequence). This CDR3 contains 14 residues. Cohort assignment relied on participant-reported clinical history. The receptor's source is a woman aged 25 to 39 who had recovered from COVID-19. The genes are TRBV3-1 (or the pseudogene TRBV3-2) and TRBJ2-7; 11 bases are a match to TRBD1. The sequenced sample was PBMCs or T cells enriched from blood (not recorded which). CDR3 loop: CASSSGQGGYEQYF. For the CDR3, the DNA is TGTGCCAGCAGCTCGGGACAGGGGGGATACGAGCAGTACTTC.